The clone carrying this T cell receptor (beta chain) was seen once. Authors' processing steps: Researchers report that nucleated cell counts were estimated from reference gene primer amplification. Clones were sequenced by immunoSEQ multiplex PCR, and TCRdb holds only the in-frame ones, with some missing. V and J calls and clone size are copied from that table; D and trimming were computed from the DNA. The profile shows tens of thousands of clones, about 90% of them singletons. The CDR3 is 14 amino acids. Trimming stripped 4 bases from V and 2 bases from J, with 11 bases between. Germline V lookup: CDR1 SGHRS, CDR2 YFSETQ. This sample is part of a study of blood T cell repertoires in COVID-19. Study background: Material from acute and convalescent COVID-19 was sourced from the United States, Italy and Spain. The analysed material was cDNA or gDNA that came from T cells, B-cell-depleted T cells, or PBMCs.

What was sequenced was peripheral blood. This sequence joins TRBV5-1 and TRBJ2-3; no reliable D call. The origin of this receptor is an older man with active COVID-19. The CDR3 loop is CASSTLGPTDTQYF. In DNA, the CDR3 is TGCGCCAGCAGCACCCTAGGCCCCACAGATACGCAGTATTTT.